This T cell receptor (beta chain) comes out of a study of blood T cell repertoires in COVID-19 (dated by TCRdb to the early 2020s). For the wider study: Collaborator samples came from the United States, Italy and Spain and covered acute and convalescent phases of COVID-19. The material from the prospective study consisted of cDNA or gDNA derived from T cells, B-cell-depleted T cells, or PBMCs. Subjects who had been exposed to COVID-19, were actively infected with it, or had recovered from it provided the deeply sampled blood TCRbeta repertoires that made up the dataset. A freely available public database, intended as a resource for researchers studying the immune response to SARS-CoV-2, is where the repertoires were released. The samples were drawn from two sources: the first 160 participants of the ongoing ImmuneRACE study, and 1,000 to 1,500 subjects contributed by 6 global collaborators. Nearly every sample came with metadata listing a de-identified subject ID, COVID-19 status, age in years and sex. Where HLA class I and class II types were available, the types were taken from metadata supplied by the sample provider, not from assay-based typing.

TCRbeta CDR3 regions were amplified from genomic DNA by means of the immunoSEQ Assay, a bias-controlled multiplex PCR. As for how the authors treated the data: Nucleated cell counts per sample were estimated from amplification of reference gene primers within the assay. Sequence reads were collapsed and filtered to measure the absolute abundance of every unique TCRbeta CDR3 rearrangement. Productive Simpson clonality was computed per sample as the square root of Simpson's diversity index over productive rearrangements. In its TCRdb copy, this immuneACCESS table keeps in-frame sequences only and misses some clones. Where compared with another copy, unresolved V genes explain less than half of these, and the others have no known cause. The V and J calls and clone size were taken over from that table, and D and trimming were inferred from the DNA. For this sample the table gives 80,000 to 90,000 clones, of which around nine tenths were detected only once. The ten largest clones represent over 5% of the sample.

The collaborating institutions used their own protocols to collect whole blood in K2EDTA tubes. For TCRbeta analysis, collaborators shipped samples in one of three forms: frozen whole blood, isolated PBMCs, or DNA extracted from either of those sample types. For this clone: The clone's antigen remains unknown. No clone much larger than this one lies a single base away; base qualities are absent.

Points the paper makes about the study in general: The quantity of clinical and demographic metadata differed by source and by participant and was supplied without curation.

CDR1 is given as GTSNPN and CDR2 as SVGIG, both from the germline V gene (reference sequence). Counted from cysteine to phenylalanine, this CDR3 has 13 amino acids. Only CDR3 DNA is held: 39 bases, read in frame from base 1. Relative to germline, V is 2 bases shorter and J is 5 bases shorter, with 12 bases between their ends. The sequence is built from TRBV30 and TRBJ1-2; confidence is insufficient to name the D gene. This clonotype was obtained from a man aged 60 to 69 with acute or convalescent COVID-19. Input material: peripheral blood. The CDR3 has the sequence CAWSFTRDYGYTF. The nucleotides read TGTGCCTGGAGTTTCACTCGGGATTATGGCTACACCTTC.